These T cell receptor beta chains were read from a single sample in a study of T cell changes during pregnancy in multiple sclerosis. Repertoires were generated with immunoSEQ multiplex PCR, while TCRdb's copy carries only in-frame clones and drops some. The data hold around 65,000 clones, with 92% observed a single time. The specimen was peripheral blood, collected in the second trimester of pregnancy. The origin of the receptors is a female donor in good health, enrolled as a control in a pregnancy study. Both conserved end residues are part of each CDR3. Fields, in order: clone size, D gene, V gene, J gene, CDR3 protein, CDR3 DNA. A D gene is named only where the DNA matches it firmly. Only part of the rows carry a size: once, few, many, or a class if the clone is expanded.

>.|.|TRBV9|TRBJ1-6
CASSVGSSSPLHF
TGTGCCAGCAGCGTAGGGAGTTCTTCACCCCTCCACTTT
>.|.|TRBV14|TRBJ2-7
CASSQESIGDYEQYF
TGTGCCAGCAGCCAAGAAAGTATCGGAGACTACGAGCAGTACTTC
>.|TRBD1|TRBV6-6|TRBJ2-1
CASSSLDRGQYEQFF
TGTGCCAGCAGCAGTTTGGACAGGGGGCAGTATGAGCAGTTCTTC
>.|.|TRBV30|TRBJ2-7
CAGSLQGSRGEQYF
TGTGCCGGTTCACTACAGGGATCAAGGGGCGAGCAGTACTTC
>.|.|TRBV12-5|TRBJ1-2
CASGSSGSHGYTF
TGTGCTAGTGGTTCGTCCGGGTCTCATGGCTACACCTTC
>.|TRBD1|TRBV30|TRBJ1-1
CAWSTDRGAEAFF
TGTGCCTGGAGTACCGACAGGGGCGCTGAAGCTTTCTTT
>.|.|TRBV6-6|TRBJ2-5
CASSSTGRRGETQYF
TGTGCCAGCAGTAGCACGGGGCGGCGGGGAGAGACCCAGTACTTC
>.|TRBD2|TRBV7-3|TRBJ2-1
CASSIMASGTSSEQFF
TGTGCCAGCAGCATAATGGCTAGCGGGACCTCTAGTGAGCAGTTCTTC
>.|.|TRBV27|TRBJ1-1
CASSLADRTDKAFF
TGTGCCAGCAGTTTGGCGGACAGAACTGACAAAGCTTTCTTT
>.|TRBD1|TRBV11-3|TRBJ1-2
CASSQGQGYGYTF
TGTGCCAGCAGTCAGGGACAGGGATATGGCTACACCTTC
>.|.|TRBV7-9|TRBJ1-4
CASSLGSLSEKLFF
TGTGCCAGCAGCTTAGGTTCACTTTCGGAAAAACTGTTTTTT
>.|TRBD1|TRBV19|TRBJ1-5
CASADRVGQPQHF
TGTGCCAGTGCGGACAGGGTTGGACAGCCCCAGCATTTT
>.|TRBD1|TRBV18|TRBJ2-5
CASSPMGQKQETQYF
TGTGCCAGCTCACCGATGGGACAGAAGCAAGAGACCCAGTACTTC
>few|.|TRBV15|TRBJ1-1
CATSREEAGTEAFF
TGTGCCACCAGCAGAGAGGAAGCGGGCACTGAAGCTTTCTTT
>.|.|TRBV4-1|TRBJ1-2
CASSQALGGGNYGYTF
TGCGCCAGCAGCCAAGCATTAGGCGGGGGAAACTATGGCTACACCTTC
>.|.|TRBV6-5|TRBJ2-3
CASSQTGAGEVTQYF
TGTGCCAGCAGCCAGACGGGGGCGGGGGAGGTAACGCAGTATTTT
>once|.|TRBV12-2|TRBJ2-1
CASRLRGVQGNEQFF
TGTGCAAGTCGCTTACGGGGGGTCCAAGGCAATGAGCAGTTCTTC
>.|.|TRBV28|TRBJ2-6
CASSARLSGANVLTF
TGTGCCAGCAGTGCGAGGCTCTCTGGGGCCAACGTCCTGACTTTC
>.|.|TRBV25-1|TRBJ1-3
CASNYGNTIYF
TGTGCCAGCAATTATGGAAACACCATATATTTT
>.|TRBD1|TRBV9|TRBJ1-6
CASSAGQGQPLHF
TGTGCCAGCAGCGCGGGACAGGGGCAGCCCCTCCACTTT
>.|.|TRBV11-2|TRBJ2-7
CASSLDGGSEEQYF
TGTGCCAGCAGCTTAGATGGAGGGAGCGAGGAGCAGTACTTC
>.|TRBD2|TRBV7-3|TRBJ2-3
CASSRGVADTQYF
TGTGCCAGCAGCCGGGGGGTGGCAGATACGCAGTATTTT
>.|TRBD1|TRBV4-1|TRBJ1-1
CASSHQDRGQSEAFF
TGCGCCAGCAGCCACCAGGACAGGGGGCAGAGTGAAGCTTTCTTT
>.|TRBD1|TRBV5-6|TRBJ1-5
CASSLRDRNQPQHF
TGTGCCAGCAGCTTGAGGGACAGAAATCAGCCCCAGCATTTT
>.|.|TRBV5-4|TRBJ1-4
CASSFEGRLEKLFF
TGTGCCAGCAGCTTCGAGGGCAGGCTTGAAAAACTGTTTTTT
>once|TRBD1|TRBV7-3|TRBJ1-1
CASSSGQGATEAFF
TGTGCCAGCAGCTCCGGACAGGGGGCTACTGAAGCTTTCTTT
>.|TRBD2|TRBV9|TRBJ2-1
CASAGSGKYNEQFF
TGTGCCAGCGCCGGCAGCGGGAAATACAATGAGCAGTTCTTC
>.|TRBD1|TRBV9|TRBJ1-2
CASSVGNAGGHGYTF
TGTGCCAGCAGCGTAGGGAACGCAGGGGGACATGGCTACACCTTC
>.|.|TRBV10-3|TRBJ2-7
CAISGRQRSYEQYF
TGTGCCATCAGTGGTCGACAGAGATCCTACGAGCAGTACTTC
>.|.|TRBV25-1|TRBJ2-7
CASSPQGASYEQYF
TGTGCCAGCAGTCCACAAGGGGCCTCCTACGAGCAGTACTTC
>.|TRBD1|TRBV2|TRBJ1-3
CASSYRGGNTIYF
TGTGCCAGCAGTTACAGGGGTGGAAACACCATATATTTT
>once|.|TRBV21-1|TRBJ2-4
CASSNVDTAKNIQYF
TGTGCCAGCAGCAATGTCGACACGGCCAAAAACATTCAGTACTTC
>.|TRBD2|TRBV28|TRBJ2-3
CASSWAGAGGTDTQYF
TGTGCCAGCAGTTGGGCGGGAGCCGGGGGCACAGATACGCAGTATTTT
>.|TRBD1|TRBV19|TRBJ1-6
CASSIRGQGGSPLHF
TGTGCCAGTAGTATAAGAGGCCAGGGGGGATCACCCCTCCACTTT
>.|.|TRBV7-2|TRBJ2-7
CASSRGGGSYEQYF
TGTGCCAGCAGCCGGGGAGGAGGCTCCTACGAGCAGTACTTC
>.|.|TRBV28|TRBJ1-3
CASKVSGAPGNTIYF
TGTGCCAGCAAGGTTTCAGGGGCGCCCGGAAACACCATATATTTT
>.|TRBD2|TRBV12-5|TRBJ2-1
CASGKRLAGSLNEQFF
TGTGCTAGTGGAAAACGACTAGCGGGATCTCTCAATGAGCAGTTCTTC
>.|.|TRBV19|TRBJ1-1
CASSATGITEAFF
TGTGCCAGTAGTGCCACAGGGATCACTGAAGCTTTCTTT
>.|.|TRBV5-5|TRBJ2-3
CASSFELGTDTQYF
TGTGCCAGCAGCTTCGAACTAGGCACAGATACGCAGTATTTT
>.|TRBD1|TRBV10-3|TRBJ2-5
CAISDHGRDSQETQYF
TGTGCCATCAGTGACCATGGCCGGGACAGCCAAGAGACCCAGTACTTC
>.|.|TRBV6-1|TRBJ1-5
CASALWGRNQPQHF
TGTGCCAGCGCGTTATGGGGCAGAAATCAGCCCCAGCATTTT